A single sample is the source of the 16 T cell receptor beta chains below, sequenced in a study of shared clonotypes between healthy human individuals. Sequenced by immunoSEQ multiplex PCR; TCRdb stores in-frame clones only, minus some. The repertoire holds more than 2,000,000 clones, with 85% to 95% as singletons. Sequenced sample: naive CD4+ T cells sorted from blood. Subset: CD45RA+ positively selected. These receptors all stem from a man younger than 35 in good health.

The chain has TRBV25-1 and TRBJ1-2; a weak D match, TRBD1 (5 bases). The V and J ends lost 5 bases and 0 bases respectively, with 16 bases between them. Germline V gene lookup returns CDR1 MGHDK and CDR2 SYGVNS. The CDR3 sequence is 16 residues long. The CDR3 here is CASSFVGALPNYGYTF. CDR3 in DNA: TGTGCCAGCAGTTTCGTCGGGGCCCTCCCTAACTATGGCTACACCTTC.

The rearrangement uses TRBV7-9 and TRBJ1-1, with 7 nucleotides matching TRBD1. Germline V gene lookup returns CDR1 SEHNR and CDR2 FQNEAQ (reference sequence). The CDR3 sequence is 14 residues long. Trimming took 5 bases from V and 5 from J; bases not matched to a gene: 8. The CDR3: CASSERQGYTEAFF. The CDR3 DNA is TGTGCCAGCAGCGAACGACAGGGATATACTGAAGCTTTCTTT.

V is TRBV29-1 and J is TRBJ1-1; D uncertain. The CDR3 totals 14 residues. Trimming removed 5 bases from V and 1 base from J, with 14 bases in between. Germline CDR1 is SQVTM and CDR2 is ANQGSEA. The CDR3 loop is CSVTIAAGNTEAFF. The CDR3 DNA reads as TGCAGCGTTACCATCGCGGCGGGGAACACTGAAGCTTTCTTT.

The V and J genes are TRBV6-5 and TRBJ1-4; no clear D gene. Trimming removed 2 bases at V and 0 bases at J, with 10 bases between. This CDR3 contains 16 residues. Germline V gene data show CDR1 as MNHEY and CDR2 as SVGAGI. DNA for the CDR3: TGTGCCAGCAGTTACGGACGGAGCGCAACTAATGAAAAACTGTTTTTT. This codes for CASSYGRSATNEKLFF.

The chain recombines TRBV18 with TRBJ2-3; TRBD2 is a possible D gene (7 bases). The germline CDR1 and CDR2 sequences are KGHSH and LQKENI. V was pared by 4 bases and J by 5 bases, with 16 bases between. The CDR3 runs to 15 residues. The CDR3 spells CASSLLGGAGDTQYF. CDR3 sequence (DNA): TGTGCCAGCTCACTTCTTGGGGGGGCCGGAGATACGCAGTATTTT.

The chain joins TRBV18 to TRBJ2-5, with 8 bases fitting TRBD2. Unmatched junction bases numbered 7, after V lost 3 bases and J lost 4 bases. The CDR3 is made up of 15 amino acids. Germline CDR1 reads KGHSH; CDR2 reads LQKENI. The DNA for the CDR3 is TGTGCCAGCTCACCGACAACGGGGGGGGGAGAGACCCAGTACTTC. The encoded protein is CASSPTTGGGETQYF. Complete variable domain (other parts from reference TRBV18 and TRBJ2-5): NAGVMQNPRHLVRRRGQEARLRCSPMKGHSHVYWYRQLPEEGLKFMVYLQKENIIDESGMPKERFSAEFPKEGPSILRIQQVVRGDSAAYFCASSPTTGGGETQYFGPGTRLLVL.

The chain combines TRBV9 with TRBJ2-3, with TRBD2 matching 14 bases. Germline values: CDR1 SGDLS, CDR2 YYNGEE. The length of the CDR3 is 16 residues. Trimming removed 4 bases from V and 5 bases from J; junction bases left unmatched: 6. This chain's CDR3 is CASSTGTSGGGDTQYF. Here the CDR3 DNA reads TGTGCCAGCAGCACTGGGACTAGCGGGGGCGGAGATACGCAGTATTTT.

A single count supports this clone. This chain uses TRBV4-1 with TRBJ2-7; a weak D match, TRBD2 (5 bases). The CDR3 extends over 15 amino acids. The germline V gene has CDR1 MGHRA and CDR2 YSYEKL. V was shortened by 0 bases and J by 2 bases, with 11 bases between the two germline ends. The CDR3 region is CASSQEGGTTYEQYF. The CDR3 DNA reads TGCGCCAGCAGCCAAGAAGGAGGAACTACCTACGAGCAGTACTTC.

J is TRBJ2-3 and V is TRBV7-2; tentative D call: TRBD2 (5 bases). The CDR3 totals 15 residues. The germline V gene encodes CDR1 SGHTA and CDR2 FQGNSA. Trimming took 2 bases from V and 4 from J, leaving 13 bases between them. CDR3 DNA: TGTGCCAGCAGCTTATCGGGGAGCGAGTCAGATACGCAGTATTTT. The encoded protein is CASSLSGSESDTQYF.

The rearrangement joins TRBV6-5 to TRBJ1-6; tentatively, D is TRBD1 (5 bases). The CDR3 spans 15 residues. Between the trimmed V and J ends, which lost 2 bases and 7 bases, there was a span of 12 bases. Germline V gene sequence: CDR1 MNHEY, CDR2 SVGAGI. In DNA, the CDR3 is TGTGCCAGCAGTTACGACACTGGGGCAAATTCACCCCTCCACTTT. Translation: CASSYDTGANSPLHF.

As to this clone: Additional DNA sequences in this sample encode the identical CDR3. The gene calls are TRBV7-2 and TRBJ2-4, with D unclear. Per the germline V gene, CDR1 is SGHTA and CDR2 is FQGNSA. V shed 4 bases and J shed 0 bases, with 10 bases lying between them. The CDR3 consists of 15 residues. CDR3 in amino acids: CASSSTTLAKNIQYF. The CDR3 nucleotides are TGTGCCAGCAGCTCAACAACCCTAGCCAAAAACATTCAGTACTTC.

The V and J genes are TRBV19 and TRBJ2-7, with 7 bases aligning to TRBD1. The CDR3 length is 13 residues. The V gene's germline CDR1 is LNHDA and CDR2 SQIVND (reference sequence). V lost 6 bases and J lost 4; bases outside the gene matches: 6. The CDR3 reads CASSPTRGYEQYF. The CDR3 DNA sequence: TGTGCCAGTAGCCCGACCAGGGGGTACGAGCAGTACTTC. The variable domain in full, completed from reference TRBV19 and TRBJ2-7, reads DGGITQSPKYLFRKEGQNVTLSCEQNLNHDAMYWYRQDPGQGLRLIYYSQIVNDFQKGDIAEGYSVSREKKESFPLTVTSAQKNPTAFYLCASSPTRGYEQYFGPGTRLTVT.

The chain recombines TRBV4-1 with TRBJ1-6; D unresolved. The CDR3 runs to 16 residues. V was cut by 0 bases and J by 7 bases, with 13 bases left in between. Germline CDR1 MGHRA, CDR2 YSYEKL. DNA of the CDR3: TGCGCCAGCAGCCAAGATAGGGCAGCTTTGAATTCACCCCTCCACTTT. Protein: CASSQDRAALNSPLHF.

The genes are TRBV7-9 and TRBJ2-6; possibly TRBD1 for D (7 bases). This CDR3 contains 18 residues. V was shortened by 5 bases and J by 3 bases, with 20 bases between the two germline ends. Germline CDR1 reads SEHNR; CDR2 reads FQNEAQ (reference sequence). CDR3 loop: CASSDSYGGGDGANVLTF. Here the CDR3 DNA reads TGTGCCAGCAGCGACTCATACGGAGGGGGCGATGGGGCCAACGTCCTGACTTTC.

This chain joins TRBV11-2 and TRBJ2-3; D is possibly TRBD1 (5 bases). This CDR3 region has 14 residues. CDR1 and CDR2 (germline): SGHAT, FQNNGV. V was pared by 0 bases and J by 4 bases, with 8 bases between. CDR3 bases: TGTGCCAGCAGCTTAGAGAGACAGTCAGATACGCAGTATTTT. It encodes CASSLERQSDTQYF.

This chain joins TRBV19 and TRBJ2-5, with 7 bases lining up with TRBD2. This CDR3 has 16 amino acids. V was pared by 1 base and J by 2 bases, with 7 bases of the junction left unmatched. Germline assignment: CDR1 LNHDA and CDR2 SQIVND (reference sequence). The DNA for the CDR3 is TGTGCCAGTAGTATAGGGAGGCCTAGCGGACAAGAGACCCAGTACTTC. This translates into CASSIGRPSGQETQYF.